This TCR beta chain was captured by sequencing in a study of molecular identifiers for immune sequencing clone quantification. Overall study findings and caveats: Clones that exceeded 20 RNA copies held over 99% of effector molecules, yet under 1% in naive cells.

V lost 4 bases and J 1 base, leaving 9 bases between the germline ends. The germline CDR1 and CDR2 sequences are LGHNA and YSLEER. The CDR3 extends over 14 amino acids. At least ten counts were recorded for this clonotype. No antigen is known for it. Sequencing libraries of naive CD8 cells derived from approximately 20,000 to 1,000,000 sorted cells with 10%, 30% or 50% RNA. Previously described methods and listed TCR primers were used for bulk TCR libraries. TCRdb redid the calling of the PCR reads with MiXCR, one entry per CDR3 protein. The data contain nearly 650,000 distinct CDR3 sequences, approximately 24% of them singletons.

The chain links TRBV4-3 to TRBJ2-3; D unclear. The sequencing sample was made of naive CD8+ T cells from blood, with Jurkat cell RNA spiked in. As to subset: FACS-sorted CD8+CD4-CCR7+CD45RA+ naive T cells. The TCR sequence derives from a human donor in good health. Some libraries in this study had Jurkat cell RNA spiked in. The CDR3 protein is CASSPRAGTDTQYF. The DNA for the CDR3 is TGCGCCAGCAGCCCCCGGGCCGGCACAGATACGCAGTATTTT.